The rows below give T cell receptor beta chains drawn from one sample of a study of T cell responses to AZD1222 COVID-19 vaccine. Clones were sequenced by immunoSEQ multiplex PCR, and TCRdb holds only the in-frame ones, with some missing. The table has about 170,000 clones, approximately 88% seen once. Sample: peripheral blood, taken 28 days after the second AZD1222 dose. The receptors stem from an adult who received the AZD1222 COVID-19 vaccine. Both conserved end residues are part of each CDR3. The D gene is left open where the match is weak. Size values are once, few and many counts, or a class for expanded clones, and some rows have none.

clone_size	v_call	d_call	j_call	cdr3_nt	cdr3_aa
NA	TRBV9	NA	TRBJ2-2	TGTGCCAGCAGCGTGGGGCCCGGGGGACCGAACACCGGGGAGCTGTTTTTT	CASSVGPGGPNTGELFF
NA	TRBV5-8	NA	TRBJ2-6	TGTGCCAGCAGCTTGGGGGACGCCTCTGGGGCCAACGTCCTGACTTTC	CASSLGDASGANVLTF
NA	TRBV5-8	NA	TRBJ1-2	TGTGCCAGCAGCCGCCAGAGGGGTATTTATGGCTACACCTTC	CASSRQRGIYGYTF
NA	TRBV19	NA	TRBJ2-5	TGTGCCAGTAGTATAGATTCGGGTCACAAAGAGACCCAGTACTTC	CASSIDSGHKETQYF
NA	TRBV4-1	NA	TRBJ2-4	TGCGCCAGCAGCCAAGATGAGACAAACATTCAGTACTTC	CASSQDETNIQYF
once	TRBV20-1	TRBD2	TRBJ2-5	TGCAGTGCTAGTCTAGCGGGGGCCCCGACGGCCCAGTACTTC	CSASLAGAPTAQYF
few	TRBV6-5	TRBD1	TRBJ2-7	TGTGCCAGCAGTCCCTCCGGGACAGGGTACGAGCAGTACTTC	CASSPSGTGYEQYF
NA	TRBV6-6	TRBD1	TRBJ1-5	TGTGCCAGCAGTTACTGGGGACAGGGCAATCAGCCCCAGCATTTT	CASSYWGQGNQPQHF
NA	TRBV27	NA	TRBJ1-2	TGTGCCAGCAGTTTGAACCTCCCTGGACTTAACTATGGCTACACCTTC	CASSLNLPGLNYGYTF
once	TRBV19	NA	TRBJ1-5	TGTGCCAGTACTCACAGGCTCAATCAGCCCCAGCATTTT	CASTHRLNQPQHF
once	TRBV30	NA	TRBJ1-5	TGTGCCTGGAGTGGGGGGCTGGGTCAGCCCCAGCATTTT	CAWSGGLGQPQHF
NA	TRBV27	TRBD1	TRBJ1-2	TGTGCCAGCAGTTTACGGACAGGGTCGGGCTACACCTTC	CASSLRTGSGYTF
NA	TRBV19	NA	TRBJ1-1	TGTGCCAGTAATCCCATGATGAACACTGAAGCTTTCTTT	CASNPMMNTEAFF
NA	TRBV27	TRBD1	TRBJ2-7	TGTGCCAGCAGGCGGGACAGGGTAGGCGAGCAGTACTTC	CASRRDRVGEQYF
NA	TRBV29-1	NA	TRBJ1-2	TGCAGCGTTGGTAGAGCTAACTATGGCTACACCTTC	CSVGRANYGYTF
NA	TRBV9	TRBD2	TRBJ2-3	TGTGCCAGCAGCTTAGGACTAGCGGGGGCCCTAGATACGCAGTATTTT	CASSLGLAGALDTQYF
NA	TRBV7-2	NA	TRBJ2-1	TGTGCCAGCAGCTCCGGGGTCTCCTACAATGAGCAGTTCTTC	CASSSGVSYNEQFF
NA	TRBV13	NA	TRBJ1-4	TGTGCCAGCAGCTCGTGGACGGCAACTAATGAAAAACTGTTTTTT	CASSSWTATNEKLFF
NA	TRBV6-5	TRBD1	TRBJ2-7	TGTGCCACCGCGCAGACAGGGCCTTACGAGCAGTACTTC	CATAQTGPYEQYF
NA	TRBV6-5	NA	TRBJ1-1	TGTGCCAGCAGTTACTCCGGGACGGTGACTGAAGCTTTCTTT	CASSYSGTVTEAFF
NA	TRBV27	NA	TRBJ2-7	TGTGCCAGCAGTGACGGAAACTACGAGCAGTACTTC	CASSDGNYEQYF
NA	TRBV6-2/TRBV6-3	NA	TRBJ2-5	TGTGCCAGCAGTTACTCGAATAGAATGGAGACCCAGTACTTC	CASSYSNRMETQYF
few	TRBV6-6	NA	TRBJ1-3	TGTGCCAGCCAAACAGGGAGCTCTGGAAACACCATATATTTT	CASQTGSSGNTIYF
NA	TRBV6-5	NA	TRBJ2-7	TGTGCCAGCAGTTACTCCACAAGTTCCTACGAGCAGTACTTC	CASSYSTSSYEQYF
once	TRBV19	NA	TRBJ1-6	TGTGCCAGTAGCATGGGGGGGGCCGCCGCCCTCCACTTT	CASSMGGAAALHF
NA	TRBV7-2	TRBD1	TRBJ1-5	TGTGCCAGCAGCTTAGCCTACAGGGGACCGAGCAATCAGCCCCAGCATTTT	CASSLAYRGPSNQPQHF
NA	TRBV6-5	NA	TRBJ2-5	TGTGCCAGCAGAGACCCATGGGGGGAGACCCAGTACTTC	CASRDPWGETQYF
NA	TRBV7-2	NA	TRBJ2-2	TGTGCCAGCAGCTTGGACAGACCGAACACCGGGGAGCTGTTTTTT	CASSLDRPNTGELFF
NA	TRBV11-2	TRBD2	TRBJ2-7	TGTGCCAGCAGCTTCCCCAGCGGGACCCGCGCCTACGAGCAGTACTTC	CASSFPSGTRAYEQYF
NA	TRBV25-1	NA	TRBJ1-2	TGTGCCAGCAGTGAGGGGGAGGCGGGAGGCTACACCTTC	CASSEGEAGGYTF
NA	TRBV7-8	NA	TRBJ2-3	TGTGCCAGCAGCTTAGGCATGGCACTAGGCACAGATACGCAGTATTTT	CASSLGMALGTDTQYF
NA	TRBV7-6	TRBD1	TRBJ1-5	TGTGCCAGCAGCTTAAAGGGACAGGGGAATCAGCCCCAGCATTTT	CASSLKGQGNQPQHF
NA	TRBV29-1	TRBD2	TRBJ2-5	TGCACGGGGGCTAGCGGGGCGGGGGAGACCCAGTACTTC	CTGASGAGETQYF
NA	TRBV4-1	TRBD1	TRBJ2-7	TGCGCCAGCAGCCAATCACCGGGACAGCCAAGCGAGCAGTACTTC	CASSQSPGQPSEQYF
NA	TRBV5-1	TRBD1	TRBJ1-1	TGCGCCAGCAGCTTTGACAGGGTGAACACTGAAGCTTTCTTT	CASSFDRVNTEAFF
NA	TRBV21-1	NA	TRBJ2-7	TGTGCCAGCAGCAAAGTCAAGAGGGGTTGGTCCTACGAGCAGTACTTC	CASSKVKRGWSYEQYF
NA	TRBV18	NA	TRBJ1-1	TGTGCCAGCTCAACCCAACCCGAGACTGAAGCTTTCTTT	CASSTQPETEAFF
NA	TRBV5-1	TRBD1	TRBJ1-1	TGCGCCAGCAGCTTGGGACAGGGGGCGAACACTGAAGCTTTCTTT	CASSLGQGANTEAFF
NA	TRBV7-9	NA	TRBJ1-2	TGTGCCAGCGTATCCGGGAAGGGCGACTATGGCTACACCTTC	CASVSGKGDYGYTF
NA	TRBV6-2/TRBV6-3	NA	TRBJ1-1	TGTGCCAGCAGTTACGGGGGAGGGGGGGAAGCTTTCTTT	CASSYGGGGEAFF
NA	TRBV9	NA	TRBJ1-6	TGTGCCAGCAGCGTAGCCAGGGGTGGATCACCCCTCCACTTT	CASSVARGGSPLHF
once	TRBV11-2	NA	TRBJ1-2	TGTGCCAGCAGCTTAGGGGGAGCCTATGGCTACACCTTC	CASSLGGAYGYTF
NA	TRBV19	TRBD1	TRBJ1-2	TGTGCCAGTAGTGTCGGGACAGAAGGCTACACCTTC	CASSVGTEGYTF
NA	TRBV4-1	NA	TRBJ2-7	TGCGCCAGCAGCCAAATGATGACGGTCCCGACACGTTTTTCCTACGAGCAGTACTTC	CASSQMMTVPTRFSYEQYF
NA	TRBV14	NA	TRBJ1-1	TGTGCCAGCAGCCAAGTCGAGGGAATGAACACTGAAGCTTTCTTT	CASSQVEGMNTEAFF
medium-sized	TRBV7-2	NA	TRBJ1-1	TGTGCCAGCAGCTTAAACCCGGGGACTGAAGCTTTCTTT	CASSLNPGTEAFF
NA	TRBV2	NA	TRBJ2-3	TGTGCCAGCAACGAACTCAATACGCAGTATTTT	CASNELNTQYF
NA	TRBV6-5	TRBD1	TRBJ1-6	TGTGCCAGCAGGAAGACAGGGAATAATTCACCCCTCCACTTT	CASRKTGNNSPLHF
NA	TRBV3-1/TRBV3-2	NA	TRBJ2-7	TGCGCCAGCAGCCGCGAAGGACATAGCTACGAGCAGTACTTC	CASSREGHSYEQYF
NA	TRBV19	TRBD1	TRBJ1-2	TGTGCCAGCCAAATACCGGCGGGACAGGCTTCCTATGGCTACACCTTC	CASQIPAGQASYGYTF
NA	TRBV6-5	NA	TRBJ2-2	TGTGCCAGCAGTTTACGGACAGAACGCACCGGGGAGCTGTTTTTT	CASSLRTERTGELFF
once	TRBV29-1	TRBD1	TRBJ1-1	TGCAGCGTCAAAGGTTGGGACAGGGACATGAACACTGAAGCTTTCTTT	CSVKGWDRDMNTEAFF
NA	TRBV6-5	NA	TRBJ2-7	TGTGCCAGCAGTAGACCCCCGAGCTCCTACGAGCAGTACTTC	CASSRPPSSYEQYF
NA	TRBV18	NA	TRBJ2-7	TGTGCCAGCTCCCAGGTGCGATACGAGCAGTACTTC	CASSQVRYEQYF